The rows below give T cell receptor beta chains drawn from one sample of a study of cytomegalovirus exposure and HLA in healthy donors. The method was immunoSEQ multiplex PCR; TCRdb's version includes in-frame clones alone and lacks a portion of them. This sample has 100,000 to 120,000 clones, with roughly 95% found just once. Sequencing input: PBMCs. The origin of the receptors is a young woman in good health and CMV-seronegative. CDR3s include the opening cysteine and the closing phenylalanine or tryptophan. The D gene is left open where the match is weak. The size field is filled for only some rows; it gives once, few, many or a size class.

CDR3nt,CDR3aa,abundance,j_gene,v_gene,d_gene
TGTGCCAGCAGCCCCGGAGGAGGGTGGGTGAACACTGAAGCTTTCTTT,CASSPGGGWVNTEAFF,.,TRBJ1-1,TRBV5-5,.
TGTGCCAGCCGGGACAATTATTACAATGAGCAGTTCTTC,CASRDNYYNEQFF,.,TRBJ2-1,TRBV6-1,.
TGTGCCAGCAGCTCCCCGGCAGGGGGAGAAGCCAAAAACATTCAGTACTTC,CASSSPAGGEAKNIQYF,.,TRBJ2-4,TRBV7-3,TRBD1
TGTGCCAGCAGCGAAGCAGGGTTCAGTTCACCCCTCCACTTT,CASSEAGFSSPLHF,.,TRBJ1-6,TRBV7-3,.
TGTGCCAGCAGTGAAATTCTCGCAGGGAGCACAGATACGCAGTATTTT,CASSEILAGSTDTQYF,.,TRBJ2-3,TRBV2,.
TGTGCCAGCAGCCCCGAAGGACTAATTTACACTGAAGCTTTCTTT,CASSPEGLIYTEAFF,.,TRBJ1-1,TRBV5-4,.
TGCGCCAGCAGTGAGGGTCAGAATAGCGACTACAATGAGCAGTTCTTC,CASSEGQNSDYNEQFF,.,TRBJ2-1,TRBV10-1,.
TGCGCCAGCAGCTCGACAAAAAACTCCTACGAGCAGTACTTC,CASSSTKNSYEQYF,.,TRBJ2-7,TRBV4-1,.
TGCGCCAGCAGCCAAGCGGACAGCCTAGGCACTGAAGCTTTCTTT,CASSQADSLGTEAFF,.,TRBJ1-1,TRBV4-1,.
TGTGCCAGTTTCCCAGAAGTTTTTTCTGGCTACACCTTC,CASFPEVFSGYTF,.,TRBJ1-2,TRBV28,.
TGTGCCTGGAGTCAATCCGGGACAGGGGGAAATGGCTACACCTTC,CAWSQSGTGGNGYTF,.,TRBJ1-2,TRBV30,TRBD1
TGTGCCAGCAGCTTGGGAGGACAGGGGGTAGAGACCCAGTACTTC,CASSLGGQGVETQYF,.,TRBJ2-5,TRBV5-6,TRBD1
TGTGCCAGCAGTGAACGGACAGGGCACGGGGAGCTGTTTTTT,CASSERTGHGELFF,.,TRBJ2-2,TRBV6-1,TRBD1
TGCGCCAGCAGCCAGATACAGGGGGACACTGAAGCTTTCTTT,CASSQIQGDTEAFF,.,TRBJ1-1,TRBV4-1,TRBD1
TGTGCCAGCAGCTTGTTCCGGGGCTCCTACAATGAGCAGTTCTTC,CASSLFRGSYNEQFF,.,TRBJ2-1,TRBV5-5,.
TGTGCCAGCAGTTTATCCTCCGGGATCCTTTCCTACGAGCAGTACTTC,CASSLSSGILSYEQYF,.,TRBJ2-7,TRBV28,.
TGTGCCAGCAGCTTAGCAGACGAGCAGTACTTC,CASSLADEQYF,.,TRBJ2-7,TRBV11-2,.
TGTGCCAGCAGCTTAACGGGAGGGTTCGAGGAGCAGTACTTC,CASSLTGGFEEQYF,.,TRBJ2-7,TRBV7-3,TRBD2
TGTGCCCCGGGGATCGGGAAAGCGATCACTGAAGCTTTCTTT,CAPGIGKAITEAFF,.,TRBJ1-1,TRBV9,.
TGTGCCAGCAGCTTGGATTCGGGGGGACCAGATACGCAGTATTTT,CASSLDSGGPDTQYF,once,TRBJ2-3,TRBV5-4,TRBD2
TGTGCCACCAGCGACCGGGGAACGTCCGGGGTGCCCCAGTACTTC,CATSDRGTSGVPQYF,.,TRBJ2-5,TRBV15,.
TGCGCCAGCAGCCAAGTCTACAGGGATCCCTACGAGCAGTACTTC,CASSQVYRDPYEQYF,.,TRBJ2-7,TRBV4-1,.
TGTGCCAGCTGGCGGGGTAGAGGCGGGGAGCTGTTTTTT,CASWRGRGGELFF,.,TRBJ2-2,TRBV6-5,.
TGTGCCAGCAGTTTTGTCAGGGGGACTGAAGCTTTCTTT,CASSFVRGTEAFF,.,TRBJ1-1,TRBV28,TRBD1
TGTGCCAGCAGCTTTGGGGGACAAGGGGATGAAAAACTGTTTTTT,CASSFGGQGDEKLFF,.,TRBJ1-4,TRBV13,.
TGTGCCAGCAGTGAAGCGGGACAGCCTGCTTATGACACCTTC,CASSEAGQPAYDTF,.,TRBJ1-2,TRBV6-1,TRBD1
TGTGCCAGCAGCTTAGGACAGGGGATGGACACTGAAGCTTTCTTT,CASSLGQGMDTEAFF,.,TRBJ1-1,TRBV7-6,TRBD1
TGCGCCAGCAGCGACAATACAGGGGAGGCTTACGAGCAGTACTTC,CASSDNTGEAYEQYF,.,TRBJ2-7,TRBV5-1,.
TGTGCCAGCAGCCCCGGGACAGTCTACGAGCAGTACTTC,CASSPGTVYEQYF,.,TRBJ2-7,TRBV7-9,TRBD1
TGCAGCGTTGGAGAGACAGCCATGGGAAACACCATATATTTT,CSVGETAMGNTIYF,few,TRBJ1-3,TRBV29-1,.